The 31 T cell receptor beta chains given below trace back to one sample, sequenced in a study of shared T cell receptors in the human thymus (dated by TCRdb to about 2021). The method was the immunoSEQ multiplex PCR assay. In TCRdb, the immuneACCESS table is reduced to in-frame sequences with V and J assigned. These tables do not hold every clone; where another copy was compared, an unresolved V gene accounts for under half, and the others remain unexplained. In this sample the table shows hundreds of thousands of clones, approximately 87% of which occur a single time. The ten biggest clones cover 0.0094% of the sample. The sample was also reused in another study, on human thymus T cells.

The sample taken for sequencing was thymocytes. These TCRs come from a boy under two years old with a congenital heart defect. Donor details come from another sample of the same person, matched by shared clones.

This clone has a handful of counts. The CDR3 protein is CAWSAPTPGQGVGSTDTQYF. Written as DNA, the CDR3 is TGTGCCTGGAGTGCCCCCACTCCGGGACAGGGGGTGGGTAGCACAGATACGCAGTATTTT. The chain has TRBV30 and TRBJ2-3, with 11 bases lining up with TRBD1. Unmatched junction bases numbered 15, after V lost 1 base and J lost 0 bases. Germline V gene data show CDR1 as GTSNPN and CDR2 as SVGIG (reference sequence). The CDR3 consists of 20 residues.

The chain carries TRBV4-1 and TRBJ2-3, with 11 positions matching TRBD2. In germline, CDR1 is MGHRA, CDR2 YSYEKL. Germline trimming cut 1 base from V and 4 bases from J; bases unmatched to any gene: 4. The CDR3 runs to 16 residues. The CDR3 spells CASSQAASGRPDTQYF. CDR3 coding DNA: TGCGCCAGCAGCCAAGCGGCTAGCGGGAGGCCAGATACGCAGTATTTT.

This chain connects TRBV5-8 to TRBJ1-4; D is unclear. CDR1 and CDR2 (germline): SGHTS, YDEGEE. The V end was cut by 4 bases, the J end by 5 bases, with 3 bases between. This CDR3 region has 11 residues. The CDR3: CASSPNEKLFF. The DNA of the CDR3 is TGTGCCAGCAGCCCGAATGAAAAACTGTTTTTT.

V gene TRBV4-2 combines with J gene TRBJ1-1; 8 bases are shared with TRBD1. V gave up 1 base and J gave up 0 bases; unmatched junction bases: 13. CDR3 length: 19 residues. Germline CDR1 LGHNA, CDR2 YNFKEQ. As DNA, the CDR3 is TGTGCCAGCAGCCAAGTAAGGGGGAGACAGGGGACTATGAACACTGAAGCTTTCTTT. Translated: CASSQVRGRQGTMNTEAFF.

The chain uses TRBV9 and TRBJ1-2; D not resolved. Trimming cost V 4 bases and J 2 bases, with 9 bases left between them. Germline CDR1 and CDR2: SGDLS and YYNGEE. The CDR3 is 13 amino acids. DNA for the CDR3: TGTGCCAGCAGCCAGGCACGAAACTATGGCTACACCTTC. Encoded protein: CASSQARNYGYTF.

This clone occurred once. CDR3 bases: TGCGCCAGCAGCTTTGCGAGAGGTGACTATGGCTACACCTTC. Its protein is CASSFARGDYGYTF. This sequence joins TRBV5-1 and TRBJ1-2; no firm D call. The germline V and J ends were trimmed by 2 bases and 3 bases, with 11 bases remaining between them. The CDR3 has 14 amino acids. Germline V gives CDR1 SGHRS, CDR2 YFSETQ.

This sequence joins TRBV7-2 and TRBJ1-3; TRBD1 matches at 9 bases. Germline V CDR1 and CDR2: SGHTA, FQGNSA. Trimming cost V 7 bases and J 0 bases; bases outside gene matches: 13. This CDR3 has 18 amino acids. The CDR3 region has the DNA TGTGCCAGCACCCGGACAGGGGACTTACTATTCTCTGGAAACACCATATATTTT. It encodes CASTRTGDLLFSGNTIYF.

This chain uses TRBV28 with TRBJ1-1; 11 bases line up with TRBD1. The germline gives CDR1 MDHEN, CDR2 SYDVKM. This CDR3 is built from 15 residues. The V segment lost 2 bases and the J segment 3 bases; nucleotides outside the gene matches: 2. The CDR3 nucleotides are TGTGCCAGCAGTTTAGGGGACAGGGGGGACACTGAAGCTTTCTTT. This sequence encodes CASSLGDRGDTEAFF.

The chain couples TRBV7-8 to TRBJ2-2; maybe TRBD1 (7 bases). Trimming pared 1 base from V and 4 bases from J, leaving 19 bases between. The CDR3 is 18 residues long. Germline CDR1 is SGHVS and CDR2 is FQNEAQ. CDR3 sequence: CASSLEGRGQTPTGELFF. CDR3 sequence (DNA): TGTGCCAGCAGCTTAGAGGGGCGGGGACAGACCCCCACCGGGGAGCTGTTTTTT.

The rearrangement joins TRBV29-1 to TRBJ2-1, with 16 bases aligning to TRBD2. V gave up 0 bases and J gave up 7 bases; unmatched junction bases: 12. The germline gives CDR1 SQVTM, CDR2 ANQGSEA. The CDR3 consists of 19 residues. The chain's CDR3 is CSVEDPVGTSGRAGNEQFF. For the CDR3, the DNA is TGCAGCGTTGAAGATCCGGTCGGGACTAGCGGGAGGGCCGGGAATGAGCAGTTCTTC.

This chain links TRBV29-1 with TRBJ2-7; the match to TRBD1 covers 7 bases. The CDR3 has 14 residues. CDR1 and CDR2 (germline): SQVTM, ANQGSEA. Trimming cost V 4 bases and J 2 bases; bases outside gene matches: 8. In DNA, the CDR3 is TGCAGCGTTGGACGGGACAGCGTTACCTACGAGCAGTACTTC. This encodes CSVGRDSVTYEQYF.

V usage is TRBV5-8 and J usage is TRBJ2-5; D perhaps matches TRBD1 (5 bases). The last part of the DNA fits TRBJ2-7 better; the J call may be wrong. Germline values: CDR1 SGHTS, CDR2 YDEGEE. This CDR3 is built from 15 residues. CDR3 amino acids: CASGSPLGVLHEQYF. The CDR3 DNA reads as TGTGCCAGCGGCAGCCCCCTAGGGGTTTTGCACGAGCAGTACTTC.

CDR3 in DNA: TGTGCCAGCAGCCAAAAACAGGACTCTGGGGCCAACGTCCTGACTTTC. Translation: CASSQKQDSGANVLTF. The V call is TRBV14, the J call TRBJ2-6, with D possibly being TRBD1 (5 bases). Trimming stripped 2 bases from V and 0 bases from J, with 8 bases between. Germline V lookup: CDR1 SGHDN, CDR2 FVKESK. This CDR3 has 16 residues.

Comment on this clone: Germline and junction disagree at one end, which may indicate a read error. Distinct nucleotide sequences in the sample also encode this CDR3. J is TRBJ1-6 and V is TRBV28; no clear D. Germline CDR1 and CDR2: MDHEN and SYDVKM. The CDR3 has 18 amino acids. CDR3 protein: CASSFAQRKSSYNSPLHF. The DNA for the CDR3 is TGTGCCAGCAGTTTTGCCCAGCGAAAGAGCTCCTATAATTCCCCCCTCCACTTT. Variable domain in full (rest from reference TRBV28 and TRBJ1-6): DVKVTQSSRYLVKRTGEKVFLECVQDMDHENMFWYRQDPGLGLRLIYFSYDVKMKEKGDIPEGYSVSREKKERFSLILESASTNQTSMYLCASSFAQRKSSYNSPLHFGNGTRLTVT.

The chain is built from TRBV18 and TRBJ1-5; 7 bases match TRBD1. Germline-derived CDR1 and CDR2 are KGHSH and LQKENI. The V gene end was trimmed by 5 bases and the J gene end by 4 bases; junction bases not matched to a gene: 5. The CDR3 contains 14 residues. The CDR3: CASSSGTANQPQHF. The CDR3 region has the DNA TGTGCCAGCTCATCGGGGACAGCAAATCAGCCCCAGCATTTT.

The J gene is TRBJ2-1, the V gene TRBV5-1; TRBD2 matches 8 bases. There are 13 residues in the CDR3. Trimming at V came to 3 bases and at J to 7 bases, leaving 3 bases not matched to a gene. The germline gives CDR1 SGHRS, CDR2 YFSETQ. The CDR3 DNA reads as TGCGCCAGCAGCTCCGGGACTAGTAATGAGCAGTTCTTC. This codes for CASSSGTSNEQFF. The variable domain in full, with the rest retrieved from reference TRBV5-1 and TRBJ2-1, is KAGVTQTPRYLIKTRGQQVTLSCSPISGHRSVSWYQQTPGQGLQFLFEYFSETQRNKGNFPGRFSGRQFSNSRSEMNVSTLELGDSALYLCASSSGTSNEQFFGPGTRLTVL.

This clone has only one observation. The genes are TRBV27 and TRBJ2-7, with TRBD2 matching 13 bases. The V and J ends lost 4 bases and 2 bases, in that order; junction bases with no gene match: 11. Germline V gives CDR1 MNHEY, CDR2 SMNVEV (reference sequence). CDR3 length equals 18 residues. This CDR3 reads CASSSWTSGSLGPYEQYF. DNA for the CDR3: TGTGCCAGCAGTTCCTGGACTAGCGGGAGCCTCGGACCCTACGAGCAGTACTTC.

V is TRBV13 and J is TRBJ2-1; 10 nucleotides match TRBD2. Germline CDR1 reads PRHDT; CDR2 reads FYEKMQ (reference sequence). CDR3 length: 20 amino acids. V was pared by 0 bases and J by 0 bases, with 11 bases of the junction left unmatched. The CDR3 reads CASSLGGGLAAASSYNEQFF. The CDR3 DNA follows: TGTGCCAGCAGCTTAGGAGGTGGACTAGCGGCCGCCAGCTCCTACAATGAGCAGTTCTTC.

This chain connects TRBV29-1 to TRBJ2-5, with D tentatively TRBD1 (6 bases). The J call may be faulty, since TRBJ2-7 better matches the DNA end. This CDR3 is 14 amino acids long. Germline V gives CDR1 SQVTM, CDR2 ANQGSEA. The CDR3 DNA is TGCAGCGTTGCCCGTCCAGGGGAAGCCTACGAGCAGTACTTC. Translation gives CSVARPGEAYEQYF.

The chain recombines TRBV7-9 with TRBJ1-1; D is ambiguous. The germline CDR1 and CDR2 sequences are SEHNR and FQNEAQ (reference sequence). This CDR3 is built from 16 residues. Trimming shortened V by 1 base and J by 6 bases, and 18 bases separated the two germline ends. In nucleotides, the CDR3 is TGTGCCAGCAGCTTAGTGGAGGGTGGTGAAGGCGCTGAAGCTTTCTTT. Translating it yields CASSLVEGGEGAEAFF.

The chain combines TRBV30 with TRBJ1-2; D is unresolved. Trimming cost V 1 base and J 4 bases, with 13 bases left between them. Germline V gene sequence: CDR1 GTSNPN, CDR2 SVGIG (reference sequence). The CDR3 has 14 residues. This CDR3 is CAWSGSENSYGYTF. The CDR3 nucleotides are TGTGCCTGGAGTGGATCAGAAAATTCCTATGGCTACACCTTC.

The chain employs TRBV5-8 and TRBJ1-6; D is unclear. Germline assignment: CDR1 SGHTS and CDR2 YDEGEE. The length of the CDR3 is 15 residues. V gave up 0 bases and J gave up 10 bases, with 14 bases separating them. DNA for the CDR3: TGTGCCAGCAGCTTGGCCGGGTGGGTGGAATCACCCCTCCACTTT. This encodes CASSLAGWVESPLHF.

This clone has more than one count but fewer than ten. The V gene is TRBV4-2, the J gene TRBJ1-5; D unclear. Germline CDR1 and CDR2: LGHNA and YNFKEQ. This CDR3 is 14 amino acids long. The germline V and J ends were trimmed by 0 bases and 4 bases, with 7 bases remaining between them. The CDR3 loop is CASSQDSGNQPQHF. CDR3 in DNA: TGTGCCAGCAGCCAAGATTCGGGGAATCAGCCCCAGCATTTT.

The chain carries TRBV30 and TRBJ2-3; 8 nucleotides match TRBD2. Germline CDR1 reads GTSNPN; CDR2 reads SVGIG (reference sequence). The CDR3 is 15 amino acids. V was pared by 1 base and J by 0 bases, with 3 bases of the junction left unmatched. CDR3 bases: TGTGCCTGGAGTGAGCGGGAGCTTAGCACAGATACGCAGTATTTT. Its translation is CAWSERELSTDTQYF. The variable domain in full, completed from reference TRBV30 and TRBJ2-3, reads SQTIHQWPATLVQPVGSPLSLECTVEGTSNPNLYWYRQAAGRGLQLLFYSVGIGQISSEVPQNLSASRPQDRQFILSSKKLLLSDSGFYLCAWSERELSTDTQYFGPGTRLTVL.

V and J are TRBV5-6 and TRBJ1-5; perhaps TRBD1 as D (5 bases). V was trimmed by 0 bases and J by 3 bases, leaving 16 bases between them. CDR1 and CDR2 from the germline V gene are SGHDT and YYEEEE. The CDR3 covers 17 residues. The CDR3: CASSLGQNSLSNQPQHF. CDR3 bases: TGTGCCAGCAGCTTGGGACAGAACTCGTTATCCAATCAGCCCCAGCATTTT.

CDR3 protein: CASSLGGGRGLGEAFF. CDR3 sequence (DNA): TGTGCCAGCAGCTTGGGAGGGGGCAGGGGTTTAGGTGAAGCTTTCTTT. J is TRBJ1-1 and V is TRBV5-6; 7 nucleotides match TRBD1. V lost 0 bases and J lost 7; bases outside the gene matches: 12. Germline CDR1 SGHDT, CDR2 YYEEEE. This CDR3 is built from 16 residues. Looking up the rest from reference TRBV5-6 and TRBJ1-1 gives the full variable domain: DAGVTQSPTHLIKTRGQQVTLRCSPKSGHDTVSWYQQALGQGPQFIFQYYEEEERQRGNFPDRFSGHQFPNYSSELNVNALLLGDSALYLCASSLGGGRGLGEAFFGQGTRLTVV.

V usage is TRBV7-2 and J usage is TRBJ1-2; D possibly corresponds to TRBD1 (6 bases). Germline V gene lookup returns CDR1 SGHTA and CDR2 FQGNSA. The V and J ends lost 5 bases and 3 bases respectively, with 19 bases between them. CDR3 length: 16 residues. CDR3 nucleotide sequence: TGTGCCAGCAGCAAAGGCCGGGACAAGACCTACTATGGCTACACCTTC. Protein: CASSKGRDKTYYGYTF.

The chain couples TRBV7-9 to TRBJ2-2, with 9 bases matching TRBD1. CDR3 length: 16 amino acids. V dropped 1 base and J dropped 3; count of bases not matched to a gene: 3. Germline CDR1 and CDR2: SEHNR and FQNEAQ (reference sequence). CDR3 sequence reads: CASSLDRGHDTGELFF. As DNA, the CDR3 is TGTGCCAGCAGCTTAGACAGGGGGCATGACACCGGGGAGCTGTTTTTT.

This sequence joins TRBV19 and TRBJ1-5; tentatively, D is TRBD1 (5 bases). Germline V gives CDR1 LNHDA, CDR2 SQIVND (reference sequence). V lost 1 base and J 6 bases, leaving 13 bases between the germline ends. The CDR3 contains 15 residues. The CDR3 DNA is TGTGCCAGTAGTATAGTGGGAACAGGTAGTCAGCCCCAGCATTTT. It is translated as CASSIVGTGSQPQHF.

The V call is TRBV4-3, the J call TRBJ2-1, with D maybe TRBD2 (6 bases). The germline gives CDR1 LGHNA, CDR2 YSLEER. This CDR3 spans 15 amino acids. Trimming removed 2 bases from V and 4 bases from J, with 12 bases in between. This CDR3 is CASSQSPREYNEQFF. The CDR3 DNA follows: TGCGCCAGCAGCCAAAGTCCCCGGGAGTACAATGAGCAGTTCTTC.

This clone was detected only once. The V gene is TRBV7-2, the J gene TRBJ1-1, with D possibly being TRBD1 (5 bases). CDR1 SGHTA and CDR2 FQGNSA come from the germline V gene. The CDR3 loop spans 12 amino acids. The V end lost 5 bases, the J end lost 8 bases, and 12 bases lay between the germline ends. The CDR3 loop is CASSRRGNEAFF. The CDR3, as DNA: TGTGCCAGCAGCCGACGGGGGAACGAAGCTTTCTTT.